This T cell receptor beta chain comes out of a study of T-cell memory formation after mild COVID-19. Findings and caveats of the study: Among CD4+ contracting clones, most were CM and EM, and CD8+ ones EMRA. Day 15 to 85 contracting clones showed balanced CD4/CD8; day 15 to 37 expanders favored CD4+.

TCRdb fed the 5' RACE reads into MiXCR, producing one record per CDR3 protein. The sample shows hundreds of thousands of distinct CDR3 sequences, 15% to 20% of them seen only once. Note on this clonotype: Its antigen is not known.

The sample consisted of PBMCs or a T cell subset sorted from them (not recorded which). This clonotype was sampled from an adult woman who had mild COVID-19 (a few samples of this study predate the infection). Cell type and time point are not known.

For the CDR3, the DNA is TGTGCCAGCAGTCCGGGGGTTTATAGCAATCAGCCCCAGCATTTT. This sequence encodes CASSPGVYSNQPQHF. The chain combines TRBV12-3 or TRBV12-4 with TRBJ1-5; TRBD1 might be the D (5 bases). V was shortened by 5 bases and J by 0 bases, with 11 bases between the two germline ends. The CDR3 contains 15 residues.